This T cell receptor beta chain was documented in a study of shared clonotypes between healthy human individuals. Notes on this clone: The target antigen is unknown.

In the CD4+ fraction, cells were divided into CD45RA+ naive and CD45RA-negative memory subsets. The repertoire was sequenced with immunoSEQ multiplex PCR; TCRdb's copy has only in-frame clones and lacks some. The sample contains approximately 1.1 million clones, 75% to 85% of which appear only once. This CDR3 has 15 residues. The V gene end was trimmed by 6 bases and the J gene end by 1 base; junction bases not matched to a gene: 6. Germline CDR1 is LNHDA and CDR2 is SQIVND (reference sequence). Overall study results and limits: Naive subsets typically showed greater estimated richness than memory subsets.

Sequenced input: memory CD4+ T cells from PBMCs. Subset noted: CD45RA-negative fraction. The rearrangement links TRBV19 to TRBJ2-7; 10 bases are shared with TRBD2. This receptor was identified in a man between 18 and 35 years old in good health. Some clones in this sample may be carry-over from other donors' samples. The CDR3, as DNA: TGTGCCAGTAGGGAAGGACTAGCGGTATCCTACGAGCAGTACTTC. Translation: CASREGLAVSYEQYF.